This T cell receptor beta chain comes out of a study of shared clonotypes between healthy human individuals. Study in general: With ages of 18 to 49, the donors were two women and a few men.

CD45RO-negative cells were positively selected for CCR7, leaving out terminally differentiated effector memory CD45RA+ cells. TCRdb's copy holds only in-frame clones and misses some; the assay was immunoSEQ multiplex PCR. The table shows 2 million to 2.5 million clones, with 85% to 95% occurring only once. The germline V and J ends were trimmed by 6 bases and 3 bases, with 14 bases remaining between them. The length of the CDR3 is 14 residues. CDR1 and CDR2 (germline): LNHDA, SQIVND (reference sequence). Of note for this clone: The target antigen is unknown.

General study points: The authors sampled blood alone, and tissue repertoires likely differ.

The origin of this receptor is a man between 18 and 35 years old in good health. Some clones in this sample may be carry-over from other donors' samples. The specimen sequenced was naive CD8+ T cells from PBMCs. The chain links TRBV19 to TRBJ1-1; D remains unclear. CDR3 in DNA: TGTGCCAGTAGCCTTGTTGACCGATACACTGAAGCTTTCTTT. This sequence encodes CASSLVDRYTEAFF.